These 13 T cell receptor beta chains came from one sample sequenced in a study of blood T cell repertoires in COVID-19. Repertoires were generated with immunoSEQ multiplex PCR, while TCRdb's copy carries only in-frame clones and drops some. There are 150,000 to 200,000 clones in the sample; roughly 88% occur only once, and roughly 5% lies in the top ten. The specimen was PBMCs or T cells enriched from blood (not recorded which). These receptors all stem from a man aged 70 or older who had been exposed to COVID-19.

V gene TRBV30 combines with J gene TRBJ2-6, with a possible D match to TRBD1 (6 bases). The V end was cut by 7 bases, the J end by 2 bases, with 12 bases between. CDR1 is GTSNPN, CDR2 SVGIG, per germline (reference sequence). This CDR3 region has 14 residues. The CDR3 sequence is CASQGPTGANVLTF. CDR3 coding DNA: TGTGCCTCACAGGGTCCTACTGGGGCCAACGTCCTGACTTTC.

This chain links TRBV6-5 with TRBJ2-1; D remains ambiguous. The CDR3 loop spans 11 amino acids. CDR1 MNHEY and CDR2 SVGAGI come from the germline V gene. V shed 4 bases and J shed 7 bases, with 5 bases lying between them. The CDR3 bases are TGTGCCAGCAGTTTGAGGAATGAGCAGTTCTTC. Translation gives CASSLRNEQFF.

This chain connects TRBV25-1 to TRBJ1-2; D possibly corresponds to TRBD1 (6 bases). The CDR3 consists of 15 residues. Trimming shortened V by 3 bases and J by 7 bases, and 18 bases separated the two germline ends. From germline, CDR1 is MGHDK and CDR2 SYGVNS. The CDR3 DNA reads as TGTGCCAGCAGTGACGAGATCGGCAGGGGATTTGGCTACACCTTC. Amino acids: CASSDEIGRGFGYTF.

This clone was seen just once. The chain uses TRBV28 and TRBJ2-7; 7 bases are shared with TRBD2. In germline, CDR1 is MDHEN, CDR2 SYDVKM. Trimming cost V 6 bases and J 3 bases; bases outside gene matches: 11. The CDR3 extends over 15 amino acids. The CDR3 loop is CASRRPGTGGYEQYF. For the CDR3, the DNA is TGTGCCAGCAGACGGCCCGGGACGGGGGGCTACGAGCAGTACTTC.

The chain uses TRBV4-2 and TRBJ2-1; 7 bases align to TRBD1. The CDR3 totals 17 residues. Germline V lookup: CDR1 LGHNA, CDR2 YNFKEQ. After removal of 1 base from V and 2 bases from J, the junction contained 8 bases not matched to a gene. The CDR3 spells CASSQATTGVTYNEQFF. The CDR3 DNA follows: TGTGCCAGCAGCCAAGCGACCACAGGGGTTACCTACAATGAGCAGTTCTTC.

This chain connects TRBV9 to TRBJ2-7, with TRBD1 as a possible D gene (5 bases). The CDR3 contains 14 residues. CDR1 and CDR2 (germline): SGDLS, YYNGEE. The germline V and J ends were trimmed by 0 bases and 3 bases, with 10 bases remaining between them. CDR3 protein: CASSVGGSDYEQYF. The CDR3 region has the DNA TGTGCCAGCAGCGTAGGGGGCAGCGACTACGAGCAGTACTTC.

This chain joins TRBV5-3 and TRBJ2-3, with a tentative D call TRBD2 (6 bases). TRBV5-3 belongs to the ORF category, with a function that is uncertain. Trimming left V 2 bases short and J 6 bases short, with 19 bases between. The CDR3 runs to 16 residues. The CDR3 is CARSFSPGLLSDTQYF. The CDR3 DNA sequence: TGTGCCAGAAGCTTCTCCCCGGGACTCCTTTCGGATACGCAGTATTTT.

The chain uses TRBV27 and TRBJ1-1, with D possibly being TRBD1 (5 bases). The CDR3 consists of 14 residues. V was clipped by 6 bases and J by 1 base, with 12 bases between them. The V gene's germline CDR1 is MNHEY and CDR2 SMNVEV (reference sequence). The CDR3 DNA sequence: TGTGCCAGCAGGAATTTCGACAGGAACACTGAAGCTTTCTTT. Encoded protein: CASRNFDRNTEAFF.

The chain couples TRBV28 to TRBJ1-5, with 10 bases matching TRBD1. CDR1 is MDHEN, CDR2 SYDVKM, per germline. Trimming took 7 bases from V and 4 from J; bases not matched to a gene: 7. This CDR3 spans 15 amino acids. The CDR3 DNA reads TGTGCCAGCACTCTAGGGGACAGGGGTAATCAGCCCCAGCATTTT. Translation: CASTLGDRGNQPQHF.

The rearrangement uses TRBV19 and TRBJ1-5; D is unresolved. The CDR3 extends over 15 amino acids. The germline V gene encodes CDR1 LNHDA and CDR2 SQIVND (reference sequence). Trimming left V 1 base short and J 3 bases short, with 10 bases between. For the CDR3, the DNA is TGTGCCAGTAGTATAGGCCCAAACAACAATCAGCCCCAGCATTTT. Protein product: CASSIGPNNNQPQHF.

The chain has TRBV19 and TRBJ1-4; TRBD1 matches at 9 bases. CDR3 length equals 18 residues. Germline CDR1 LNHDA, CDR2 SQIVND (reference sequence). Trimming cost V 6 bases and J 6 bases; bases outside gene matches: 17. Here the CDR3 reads CASRKLGTGGFGDEKLFF. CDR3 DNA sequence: TGTGCCAGTAGAAAACTAGGAACAGGGGGCTTTGGGGATGAAAAACTGTTTTTT.

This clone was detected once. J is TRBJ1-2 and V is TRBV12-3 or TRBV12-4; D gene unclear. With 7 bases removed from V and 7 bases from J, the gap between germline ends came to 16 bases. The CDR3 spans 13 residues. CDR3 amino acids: CASTTRGAGGYTF. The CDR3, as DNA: TGTGCCAGCACCACGCGGGGAGCCGGTGGCTACACCTTC.

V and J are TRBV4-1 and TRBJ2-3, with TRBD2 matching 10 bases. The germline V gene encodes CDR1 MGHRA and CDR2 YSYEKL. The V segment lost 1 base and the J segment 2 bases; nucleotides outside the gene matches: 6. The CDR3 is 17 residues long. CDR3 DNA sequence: TGCGCCAGCAGCCAAGTGGCAGGACTAGCGGCCACAGATACGCAGTATTTT. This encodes CASSQVAGLAATDTQYF.